Given below is one T cell receptor (beta chain) in context. Its antigen remains unknown. MiXCR, run by TCRdb on the multiplex PCR reads, gives a single entry per CDR3 protein. The data hold about 180,000 distinct CDR3 sequences, with 30% to 35% observed a single time. This CDR3 comprises 15 residues. Trimming removed 0 bases from V and 1 base from J, with 10 bases in between. Looked up from germline, CDR1 is SGHRS and CDR2 is YFSETQ. Breast cancer patients provided tissue from their axillary draining lymph nodes. The sample comes from a study of breast tumors, draining lymph nodes, adjacent tissues. The study, taken as a whole, reports: Compared with lymph nodes, tumors were less diverse; compared with nontumor tissue, more.

The specimen sequenced was axillary lymph node tissue. This receptor was identified in a female donor with breast cancer. Some clones in this sample may be carry-over from other donors' samples. The rearrangement links TRBV5-1 to TRBJ1-1, with D hard to call. The CDR3 DNA reads as TGCGCCAGCAGCTTGGGGGATGGGAAGAACACTGAAGCTTTCTTT. Translating gives CASSLGDGKNTEAFF.